The 19 T cell receptor beta chains listed next were all sequenced from one sample in a study of T cell repertoires in cytomegalovirus infection. TCRdb reprocessed the reads with MiXCR, giving one entry per CDR3 protein. Altogether about 480,000 distinct CDR3 sequences are present, 25% to 35% being singletons, with the ten largest covering under 20%. Antigens of these TCRs are unknown. The sample here was cultured PBMCs, taken from culture after CMV antigen stimulation. Receptors originate from a human donor in good health (CMV status not recorded). Some clones in this sample may be carry-over from other donors' samples.

V usage is TRBV25-1 and J usage is TRBJ1-5; D call uncertain. The ends were cut back, 6 bases at V and 2 bases at J, with 14 bases in the middle. In germline, CDR1 is MGHDK, CDR2 SYGVNS. The CDR3 is 15 amino acids. This CDR3 is CASSVGGLRNQPQHF. CDR3 bases: TGTGCCAGCAGCGTAGGAGGCCTGCGCAATCAGCCCCAGCATTTT.

The J gene is TRBJ2-7, the V gene TRBV28, with 11 bases fitting TRBD1. CDR3 length: 14 residues. V dropped 6 bases and J dropped 3; count of bases not matched to a gene: 4. Germline assignment: CDR1 MDHEN and CDR2 SYDVKM. The CDR3 DNA is TGTGCCAGCAGCAGGACAGGGGGCCTCTACGAGCAGTACTTC. Protein product: CASSRTGGLYEQYF.

At least ten counts were recorded for this clonotype. V and J are TRBV6-6 and TRBJ2-7, with 11 bases that match TRBD2. The CDR3 consists of 16 residues. Unmatched junction bases numbered 4, after V lost 0 bases and J lost 3 bases. The germline CDR1 and CDR2 sequences are MNHNY and SVGAGI (reference sequence). CDR3 in amino acids: CASSYSSTSGSYEQYV. CDR3 bases: TGTGCCAGCAGTTACTCGTCAACTAGCGGGAGCTACGAGCAGTACGTC.

This clonotype was observed a handful of times. The chain links TRBV28 to TRBJ2-7; either TRBD1 or TRBD2 may supply D (5 bases each). This CDR3 is 14 amino acids long. From germline, CDR1 is MDHEN and CDR2 SYDVKM. The germline V and J ends were trimmed by 6 bases and 3 bases, with 15 bases remaining between them. The CDR3 loop reads CASRWDPKLYEQYF. The CDR3 DNA sequence: TGTGCCAGCAGGTGGGACCCGAAACTCTACGAGCAGTACTTC.

The V and J genes are TRBV12-3 or TRBV12-4 and TRBJ1-5; D possibly corresponds to TRBD1 (6 bases). V lost 3 bases and J 8 bases, leaving 20 bases between the germline ends. The CDR3 runs 16 residues. CDR3 residues: CASSLDRYNEGEPQHF. The CDR3 DNA sequence: TGTGCCAGCAGTTTGGATCGGTACAACGAGGGGGAGCCCCAGCATTTT.

This chain links TRBV11-3 with TRBJ2-2; no clear D gene. This CDR3 is built from 13 residues. V lost 5 bases and J lost 5, with 9 bases in between. Germline CDR1 SGHNT, CDR2 YENEEA. CDR3 DNA: TGTGCCAGCAGCGGCCGGGTTACCGGGGAGCTGTTTTTT. It translates to CASSGRVTGELFF. The full variable domain, completed using reference TRBV11-3 and TRBJ2-2, is EAGVVQSPRYKIIEKKQPVAFWCNPISGHNTLYWYLQNLGQGPELLIRYENEEAVDDSQLPKDRFSAERLKGVDSTLKIQPAELGDSAVYLCASSGRVTGELFFGEGSRLTVL.

This clonotype was detected a few times. The chain is built from TRBV6-2 or TRBV6-3 and TRBJ1-5; tentative D call: TRBD1 (5 bases). CDR3 size: 14 residues. Trimming took off 7 bases at V and 0 bases at J, with 10 bases between the two ends. Germline-derived CDR1 and CDR2 are MNHEY and SVGEGT. CDR3 in amino acids: CASNTGYSNQPQHF. For the CDR3, the DNA is TGTGCCAGCAACACAGGATATAGCAATCAGCCCCAGCATTTT.

A few counts support this clonotype. The chain joins TRBV7-2 to TRBJ2-2, with D perhaps TRBD1 (6 bases). The germline CDR1 and CDR2 sequences are SGHTA and FQGNSA. The CDR3 contains 15 residues. Trimming took off 5 bases at V and 2 bases at J, with 12 bases between the two ends. The CDR3 loop reads CASSVGTTNTGELFF. The CDR3 DNA follows: TGTGCCAGCAGCGTCGGGACAACAAACACCGGGGAGCTGTTTTTT. Based on the CDR3 plus reference TRBV7-2 and TRBJ2-2, the full variable domain is GAGVSQSPSNKVTEKGKDVELRCDPISGHTALYWYRQSLGQGLEFLIYFQGNSAPDKSGLPSDRFSAERTGGSVSTLTIQRTQQEDSAVYLCASSVGTTNTGELFFGEGSRLTVL.

The V gene is TRBV4-3, the J gene TRBJ1-3; D unclear. The CDR3 covers 16 residues. Trimming removed 0 bases at V and 4 bases at J, with 13 bases between. Germline values: CDR1 LGHNA, CDR2 YSLEER. As DNA, the CDR3 is TGCGCCAGCAGCCAAGATCGGCCGGGAAGGGGAAACACCATATATTTT. Residues: CASSQDRPGRGNTIYF.

The chain links TRBV5-6 to TRBJ2-7; TRBD1 matches at 7 bases. In germline, CDR1 is SGHDT, CDR2 YYEEEE. This CDR3 has 16 residues. J gave up 5 bases and V 2 bases, and 13 bases lay outside the gene matches. CDR3 nucleotides: TGTGCCAGCAGCTTTTGGACAGGAACAAGTCCTAACGAGCAGTACGTC. Translating it yields CASSFWTGTSPNEQYV.

This chain joins TRBV4-3 and TRBJ1-2; D perhaps matches TRBD1 (5 bases). From germline, CDR1 is LGHNA and CDR2 YSLEER. The CDR3 contains 14 residues. V shed 1 base and J shed 3 bases, with 9 bases lying between them. The CDR3 loop is CASSQVSGHYGYTF. The CDR3 DNA reads as TGCGCCAGCAGCCAAGTGTCAGGGCACTATGGCTACACCTTC.

The rearrangement links TRBV30 to TRBJ2-4; 11 bases are shared with TRBD1. The CDR3 totals 13 residues. Trimming removed 2 bases from V and 7 bases from J; junction bases left unmatched: 1. The V gene's germline CDR1 is GTSNPN and CDR2 SVGIG (reference sequence). The CDR3 DNA sequence: TGTGCCTGGAGTAGGGACAGGGGGAACATTCAGTACTTC. It specifies CAWSRDRGNIQYF.

This chain uses TRBV6-2 or TRBV6-3 with TRBJ2-2, with TRBD2 as a possible D gene (6 bases). Germline loops: CDR1 MNHEY, CDR2 SVGEGT. CDR3 length: 13 amino acids. Trimming pared 6 bases from V and 7 bases from J, leaving 12 bases between. DNA of the CDR3: TGTGCCAGCAGCCGACTAGTCGGCGGGGAGCTGTTTTTT. It translates to CASSRLVGGELFF.

The chain carries TRBV19 and TRBJ2-6; 7 nucleotides agree with TRBD1. The CDR3 has 14 amino acids. In germline, CDR1 is LNHDA, CDR2 SQIVND (reference sequence). With 5 bases clipped from V and 7 bases from J, the junction kept 5 bases outside the gene matches. The CDR3 reads CASSPDRVANVLTF. DNA for the CDR3: TGTGCCAGTAGTCCCGACAGGGTTGCCAACGTCCTGACTTTC.

Only a few counts were recorded for this clonotype. This rearrangement joins TRBV6-1 to TRBJ2-2; 12 bases agree with TRBD2. Germline loops: CDR1 MNHNS, CDR2 SASEGT. There are 15 residues in the CDR3. V lost 8 bases to trimming and J lost 4 bases; unmatched junction nucleotides: 5. The CDR3 DNA reads as TGTGCCAGCGGGGCGACTAGCGGGAGCACCGGGGAGCTGTTTTTT. This gives the protein CASGATSGSTGELFF.

The rearrangement links TRBV9 to TRBJ2-6; 9 bases match TRBD1. J was trimmed by 0 bases and V by 3 bases; bases with no gene match: 13. The CDR3 runs to 20 residues. Germline-derived CDR1 and CDR2 are SGDLS and YYNGEE. The CDR3: CASSAYSRTGDFSGANVLTF. The CDR3 nucleotides read TGTGCCAGCAGCGCGTATAGTCGGACAGGGGACTTCTCTGGGGCCAACGTCCTGACTTTC.

This clonotype was picked up a small number of times. The rearrangement joins TRBV28 to TRBJ2-7, with 10 nucleotides matching TRBD2. This CDR3 region has 15 residues. Germline V gives CDR1 MDHEN, CDR2 SYDVKM. Trimming at V came to 4 bases and at J to 4 bases, leaving 7 bases not matched to a gene. The chain's CDR3 is CASSSAGTSEYEQYF. In DNA, the CDR3 is TGTGCCAGCAGTTCCGCCGGGACTAGCGAGTACGAGCAGTACTTC.

This clonotype was recorded at least ten times. The CDR3 spells CASSTLGRAGDSPLHF. In nucleotides, the CDR3 is TGTGCCAGCAGCACGCTGGGACGTGCGGGAGATTCACCCCTCCACTTT. The chain couples TRBV7-2 to TRBJ1-6; TRBD1 is a possible D gene (5 bases). The CDR3 has 16 amino acids. The ends were cut back, 5 bases at V and 8 bases at J, with 19 bases in the middle. Germline V gives CDR1 SGHTA, CDR2 FQGNSA.

The V call is TRBV6-6, the J call TRBJ1-1, with 7 bases matching TRBD1. Germline trimming cut 6 bases from V and 1 base from J; bases unmatched to any gene: 5. Germline V gene data show CDR1 as MNHNY and CDR2 as SVGAGI (reference sequence). The CDR3 is 14 residues long. CDR3 in amino acids: CASRQGQKNTEAFF. For the CDR3, the DNA is TGTGCCAGCAGACAGGGACAGAAGAACACTGAAGCTTTCTTT.